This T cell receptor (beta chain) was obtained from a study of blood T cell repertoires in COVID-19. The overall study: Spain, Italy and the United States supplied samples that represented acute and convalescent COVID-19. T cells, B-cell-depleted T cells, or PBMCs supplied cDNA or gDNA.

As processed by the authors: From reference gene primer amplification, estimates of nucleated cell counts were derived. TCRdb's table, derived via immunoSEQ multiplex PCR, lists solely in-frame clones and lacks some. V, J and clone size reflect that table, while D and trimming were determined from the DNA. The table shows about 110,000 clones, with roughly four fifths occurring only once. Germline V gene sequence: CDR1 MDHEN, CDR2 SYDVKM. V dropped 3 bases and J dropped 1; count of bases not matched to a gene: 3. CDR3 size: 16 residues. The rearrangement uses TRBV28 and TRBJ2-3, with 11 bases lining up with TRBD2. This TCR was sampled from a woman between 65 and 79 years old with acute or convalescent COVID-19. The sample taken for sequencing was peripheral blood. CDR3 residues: CASSLAGLAGTDTQYF. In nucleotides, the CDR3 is TGTGCCAGCAGTTTGGCGGGACTAGCGGGCACAGATACGCAGTATTTT.